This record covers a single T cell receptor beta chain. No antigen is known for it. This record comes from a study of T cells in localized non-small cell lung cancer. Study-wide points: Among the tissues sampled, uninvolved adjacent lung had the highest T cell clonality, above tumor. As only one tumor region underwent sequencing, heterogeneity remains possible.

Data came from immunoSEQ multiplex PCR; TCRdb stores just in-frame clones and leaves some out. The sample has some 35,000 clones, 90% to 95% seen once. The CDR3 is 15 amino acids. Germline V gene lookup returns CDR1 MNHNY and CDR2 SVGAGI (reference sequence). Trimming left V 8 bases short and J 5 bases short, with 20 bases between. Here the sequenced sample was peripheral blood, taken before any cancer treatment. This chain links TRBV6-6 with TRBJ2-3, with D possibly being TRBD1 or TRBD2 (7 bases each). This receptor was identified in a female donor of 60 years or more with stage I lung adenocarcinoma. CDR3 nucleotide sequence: TGTGCCAGCCGTGGCCAGGGGGGCGGGGGAGATACGCAGTATTTT. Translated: CASRGQGGGGDTQYF.